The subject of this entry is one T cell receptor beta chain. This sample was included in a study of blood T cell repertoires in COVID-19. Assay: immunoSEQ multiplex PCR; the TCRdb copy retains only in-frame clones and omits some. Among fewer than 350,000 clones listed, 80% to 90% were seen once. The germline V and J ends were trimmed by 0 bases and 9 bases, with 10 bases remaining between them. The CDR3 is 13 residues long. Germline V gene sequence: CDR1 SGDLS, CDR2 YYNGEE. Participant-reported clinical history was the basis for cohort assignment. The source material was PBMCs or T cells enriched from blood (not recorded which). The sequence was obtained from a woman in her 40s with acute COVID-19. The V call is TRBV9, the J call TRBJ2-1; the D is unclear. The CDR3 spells CASSVVGFGEQFF. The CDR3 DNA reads TGTGCCAGCAGCGTAGTGGGCTTCGGTGAGCAGTTCTTC.